The TCR beta chain under discussion was sequenced for a study of PD-1 blockade in classical Hodgkin lymphoma. Study-level background: Patients were dosed intravenously with nivolumab at 3 mg/kg every 2 weeks.

Study outcomes and limitations: What drove the repertoire differences, possibly disease activity or prior therapy, has not been defined.

As concerns this clone: Its antigen remains unidentified.

V was cut by 4 bases and J by 4 bases, with 16 bases left in between. Per germline, CDR1 SQVTM and CDR2 ANQGSEA. This CDR3 has 14 amino acids. Each of the patients experienced relapse following autologous stem cell transplantation, and their brentuximab vedotin exposure differed. Under best response, outcomes were complete response, partial response or progressive disease. The table came from immunoSEQ multiplex PCR; TCRdb's copy has only in-frame clones and leaves some out. The sample has almost 85,000 clones, roughly nine tenths seen once. Sequences were derived from peripheral blood mononuclear cells (PBMCs), sampled at baseline. This sequence joins TRBV29-1 and TRBJ1-1; possible D gene TRBD1, 6 bases. The sequence was obtained from a human donor with classical Hodgkin lymphoma. CDR3 sequence reads: CSVGPEGGTTEAFF. The DNA of the CDR3 is TGCAGCGTTGGCCCCGAGGGGGGGACCACTGAAGCTTTCTTT. The full variable domain, in which reference TRBV29-1 and TRBJ1-1 provide the parts outside the CDR3, is SAVISQKPSRDICQRGTSLTIQCQVDSQVTMMFWYRQQPGQSLTLIATANQGSEATYESGFVIDKFPISRPNLTFSTLTVSNMSPEDSSIYLCSVGPEGGTTEAFFGQGTRLTVV.